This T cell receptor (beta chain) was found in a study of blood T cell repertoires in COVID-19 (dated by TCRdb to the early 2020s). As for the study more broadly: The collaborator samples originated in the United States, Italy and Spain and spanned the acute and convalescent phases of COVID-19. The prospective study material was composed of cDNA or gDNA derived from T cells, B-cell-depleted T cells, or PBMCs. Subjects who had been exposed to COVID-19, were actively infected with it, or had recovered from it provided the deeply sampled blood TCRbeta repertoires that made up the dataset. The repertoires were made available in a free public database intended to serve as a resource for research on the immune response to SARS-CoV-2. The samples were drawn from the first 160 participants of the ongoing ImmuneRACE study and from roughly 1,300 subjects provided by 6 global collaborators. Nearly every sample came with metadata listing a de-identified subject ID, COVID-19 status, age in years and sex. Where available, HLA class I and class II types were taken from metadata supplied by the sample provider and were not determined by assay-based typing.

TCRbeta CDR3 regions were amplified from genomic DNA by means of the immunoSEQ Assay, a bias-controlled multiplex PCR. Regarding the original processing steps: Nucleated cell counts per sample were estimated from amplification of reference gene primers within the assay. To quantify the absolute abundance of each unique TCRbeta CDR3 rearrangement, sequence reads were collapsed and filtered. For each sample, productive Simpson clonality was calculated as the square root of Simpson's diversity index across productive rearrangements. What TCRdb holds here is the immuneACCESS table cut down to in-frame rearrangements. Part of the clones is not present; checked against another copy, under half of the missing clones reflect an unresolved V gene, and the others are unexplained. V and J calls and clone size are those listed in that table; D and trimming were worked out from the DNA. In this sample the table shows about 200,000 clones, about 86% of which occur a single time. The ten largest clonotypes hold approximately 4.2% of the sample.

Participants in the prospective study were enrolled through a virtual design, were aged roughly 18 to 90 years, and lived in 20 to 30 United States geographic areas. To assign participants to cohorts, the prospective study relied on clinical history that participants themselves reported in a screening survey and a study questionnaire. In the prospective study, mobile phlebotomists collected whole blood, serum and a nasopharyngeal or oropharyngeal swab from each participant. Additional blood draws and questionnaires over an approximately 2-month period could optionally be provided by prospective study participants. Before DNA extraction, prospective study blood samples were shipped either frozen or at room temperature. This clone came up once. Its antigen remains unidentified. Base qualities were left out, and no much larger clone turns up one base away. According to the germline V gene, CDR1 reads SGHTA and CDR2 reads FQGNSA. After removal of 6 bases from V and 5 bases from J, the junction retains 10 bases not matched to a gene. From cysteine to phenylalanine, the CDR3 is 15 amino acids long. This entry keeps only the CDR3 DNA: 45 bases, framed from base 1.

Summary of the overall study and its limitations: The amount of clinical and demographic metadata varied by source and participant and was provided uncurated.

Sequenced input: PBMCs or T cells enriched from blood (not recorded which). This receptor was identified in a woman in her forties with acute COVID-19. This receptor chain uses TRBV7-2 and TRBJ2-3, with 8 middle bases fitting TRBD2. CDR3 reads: CASSPRTSRRDTQYF. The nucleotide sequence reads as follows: TGTGCCAGCAGTCCCAGGACTAGCAGGCGAGATACGCAGTATTTT.